These 29 T cell receptor beta chains share one sample of origin, sequenced in a study of T cells in Graves' hyperthyroidism and ophthalmopathy. Amplification of TCR beta CDR3 regions was performed using RNA transcripts as template. HTBI primers were used for first-round RT-PCR of the TCR CDR3. One entry per CDR3 protein results from TCRdb running MiXCR on the multiplex PCR reads. The sample lists around 480,000 distinct CDR3 sequences; around 15% were seen once. Sequencing input: blood. All receptors come from a woman younger than 30 with Graves' hyperthyroidism.

This clonotype was picked up many times. This chain links TRBV3-1 with TRBJ2-3; D unresolved. Trimming pared 1 base from V and 12 bases from J, leaving 8 bases between. The CDR3 covers 11 residues. Germline V gives CDR1 LGHDT, CDR2 YNNKEL (reference sequence). The CDR3 DNA sequence: TGTGCCAGCAGCCAAGCGCAGCTCCAGTATTTT. Encoded protein: CASSQAQLQYF.

This clonotype showed up many times. The chain employs TRBV2 and TRBJ2-3; D unclear. CDR1 and CDR2 (germline): SNHLY, FYNNEI. Between the trimmed V and J ends, which lost 2 bases and 1 base, there was a span of 19 bases. The CDR3 loop spans 18 amino acids. CDR3 sequence: CASSEKVRYSSGTDTQYF. The CDR3 region has the DNA TGTGCCAGCAGTGAAAAGGTCAGGTATAGCTCAGGCACAGATACGCAGTATTTT.

The sample holds many counts of this clonotype. The chain combines TRBV6-1 with TRBJ2-7, with TRBD2 matching over 7 bases. The germline V gene has CDR1 MNHNS and CDR2 SASEGT. The junction had 12 bases not matched to a gene; V was cut back by 6 bases and J by 4 bases. The CDR3 is 15 amino acids. The CDR3 bases are TGTGCCAGCAGACGCAGCGGGGCCGACATTTACGAGCAGTACTTC. It translates to CASRRSGADIYEQYF.

In this sample, this clonotype turned up many times. The chain employs TRBV5-4 and TRBJ2-1; TRBD2 might be the D (5 bases). Trimming pared 2 bases from V and 8 bases from J, leaving 14 bases between. Germline CDR1 reads SGHNT; CDR2 reads YYREEE (reference sequence). The CDR3 covers 14 residues. In DNA form, the CDR3 reads TGTGCCAGCAGCTTTCCTAACCGCGGGCATGAGCAGTTCTTC. It encodes CASSFPNRGHEQFF.

This clonotype showed up just a few times. The V call is TRBV6-1, the J call TRBJ1-3; TRBD1 might be the D (6 bases). This CDR3 has 15 amino acids. In germline, CDR1 is MNHNS, CDR2 SASEGT. Trimming cost V 7 bases and J 0 bases, with 13 bases left between them. The CDR3 is CASTSRDISGNTIYF. The CDR3 region has the DNA TGTGCCAGCACCTCTAGGGACATCTCTGGAAACACCATATATTTT.

This clonotype was recorded at least ten times. The chain employs TRBV15 and TRBJ2-1; 9 bases match TRBD2. This CDR3 is 18 amino acids long. Germline V gives CDR1 LNHNV, CDR2 YYDKDF (reference sequence). J gave up 6 bases and V 3 bases, and 15 bases lay outside the gene matches. CDR3 residues: CATSSKGAGGPLVNEQFF. Here the CDR3 DNA reads TGTGCCACCAGCAGTAAGGGGGCGGGAGGGCCGTTAGTCAATGAGCAGTTCTTC.

This CDR3 reads CASSSGSFYEQYV. The CDR3 coding sequence is TGTGCCAGCAGCTCCGGGTCCTTCTACGAGCAGTACGTC. The chain is built from TRBV5-6 and TRBJ2-7, with no clear D. The CDR3 contains 13 residues. V gave up 3 bases and J gave up 3 bases, with 10 bases separating them. The germline gives CDR1 SGHDT, CDR2 YYEEEE.

This clonotype was observed a few times. The genes are TRBV5-8 and TRBJ1-6; D is possibly TRBD1 (5 bases). Trimming cost V 4 bases and J 7 bases, with 12 bases left between them. This CDR3 spans 14 amino acids. Germline loops: CDR1 SGHTS, CDR2 YDEGEE. CDR3 DNA: TGTGCCAGCAGCCCCCGGACACAAAATTCACCCCTCCACTTT. Protein sequence: CASSPRTQNSPLHF.

This clonotype was counted ten times or more. The rearrangement uses TRBV6-2 or TRBV6-3 and TRBJ2-4, with a tentative D call TRBD1 (5 bases). V was shortened by 7 bases and J by 0 bases, with 7 bases between the two germline ends. Germline CDR1 and CDR2: MNHEY and SVGEGT. The CDR3 extends over 13 amino acids. CDR3 region: CASTGIAKNIQYF. CDR3 sequence (DNA): TGTGCCAGCACAGGGATAGCCAAAAACATTCAGTACTTC.

This clonotype was recorded at least ten times. The chain joins TRBV3-1 to TRBJ2-5, with TRBD1 as a possible D gene (5 bases). The V gene's germline CDR1 is LGHDT and CDR2 YNNKEL (reference sequence). The CDR3 is 15 residues long. V shed 5 bases and J shed 4 bases, with 17 bases lying between them. The CDR3 loop is CASSEQLTVGETQYF. DNA of the CDR3: TGTGCCAGCAGCGAGCAATTGACAGTCGGAGAGACCCAGTACTTC.

This clonotype was observed a few times. For the CDR3, the DNA is TGTGCCAGCAGCTTAACGACGGATCAGCCCCAGCATTTT. It yields the protein CASSLTTDQPQHF. The genes are TRBV7-9 and TRBJ1-5; D gene ambiguous. V gave up 2 bases and J gave up 5 bases, with 7 bases separating them. Germline-derived CDR1 and CDR2 are SEHNR and FQNEAQ (reference sequence). The CDR3 spans 13 residues.

This clonotype was detected many times. The chain links TRBV18 to TRBJ1-1; the D is unclear. CDR1 and CDR2 (germline): KGHSH, LQKENI. The CDR3 covers 11 residues. V shed 1 base and J shed 11 bases, with 8 bases lying between them. The CDR3 here is CASSPQEQAFF. As DNA, the CDR3 is TGTGCCAGCTCACCACAAGAACAGGCTTTCTTT.

For this clonotype: A much larger clonotype is one base distant, so this may be a read error. The V gene is TRBV5-4, the J gene TRBJ2-7; maybe TRBD1 (6 bases). Per germline, CDR1 SGHNT and CDR2 YYREEE (reference sequence). The ends were cut back, 2 bases at V and 7 bases at J, with 19 bases in the middle. The CDR3 has 15 amino acids. The CDR3 loop is CASSFGTTKPNEQYF. DNA of the CDR3: TGTGCCAGCAGCTTCGGGACAACAAAGCCCAATGAGCAGTACTTC.

This clonotype was detected many times. The chain has TRBV2 and TRBJ2-1, with D possibly called TRBD1 or TRBD2 (5 bases each). CDR1 and CDR2 from the germline V gene are SNHLY and FYNNEI. Trimming left V 7 bases short and J 8 bases short, with 15 bases between. The CDR3 has 13 residues. This CDR3 is CASIQDWDDEQFF. The CDR3 nucleotides read TGTGCCAGCATTCAGGACTGGGACGATGAGCAGTTCTTC.

This clonotype showed up many times. The rearrangement uses TRBV30 and TRBJ2-3; 11 bases line up with TRBD1. Germline CDR1 reads GTSNPN; CDR2 reads SVGIG (reference sequence). The CDR3 runs to 15 residues. V lost 4 bases, J lost 2 bases, and 5 bases stayed unmatched. Here the CDR3 DNA reads TGTGCCTGGACTCCGGGACAGGGGGACACAGATACGCAGTATTTT. Its translation is CAWTPGQGDTDTQYF.

This clonotype appeared many times. The J gene is TRBJ2-1, the V gene TRBV27; D gene ambiguous. Trimming stripped 6 bases from V and 0 bases from J, with 9 bases between. The CDR3 has 14 residues. Germline V gives CDR1 MNHEY, CDR2 SMNVEV (reference sequence). In DNA, the CDR3 is TGTGCCAGCAGCTTAGTTAGCTCCTACAATGAGCAGTTCTTC. This encodes CASSLVSSYNEQFF.

This clonotype was counted at least ten times. This chain links TRBV7-8 with TRBJ2-1, with TRBD1 matching 8 bases. The CDR3 length is 15 residues. Germline lookup yields CDR1 SGHVS and CDR2 FQNEAQ. V shed 3 bases and J 7 bases; nucleotides not matched to a gene: 8. Here the CDR3 reads CASSFTTGVWNEQFF. The CDR3 nucleotides are TGTGCCAGCAGCTTCACGACAGGGGTTTGGAATGAGCAGTTCTTC.

This chain joins TRBV9 and TRBJ2-7, with 8 bases matching TRBD2. The CDR3 is 15 residues long. Trimming removed 4 bases from V and 3 bases from J; junction bases left unmatched: 9. Germline CDR1 and CDR2: SGDLS and YYNGEE. The CDR3 DNA is TGTGCCAGCAGCCGGGGGAGTAGCGGGGTCTACGAGCAGTACTTC. This translates into CASSRGSSGVYEQYF.

V is TRBV6-1 and J is TRBJ1-5, with TRBD1 identical over 9 bases. Germline CDR1 MNHNS, CDR2 SASEGT. This CDR3 has 14 amino acids. V was pared by 6 bases and J by 6 bases, with 6 bases of the junction left unmatched. Written as DNA, the CDR3 is TGTGCCAGCAGCGGGGACAGGGCGGGTCAGCCCCAGCATTTT. This encodes CASSGDRAGQPQHF.

The chain is built from TRBV6-1 and TRBJ1-3; the match to TRBD1 covers 7 bases. This CDR3 spans 14 amino acids. Looked up from germline, CDR1 is MNHNS and CDR2 is SASEGT. V gave up 10 bases and J gave up 2 bases; unmatched junction bases: 8. CDR3 protein: CATRQGATGNTIYF. The CDR3 bases are TGTGCCACCCGACAGGGAGCTACTGGAAACACCATATATTTT.

There are many counts of this clonotype. V and J are TRBV10-3 and TRBJ2-5; 10 bases agree with TRBD2. V gave up 6 bases and J gave up 2 bases; unmatched junction bases: 3. The germline V gene has CDR1 ENHRY and CDR2 SYGVKD. This CDR3 comprises 14 residues. In nucleotides, the CDR3 is TGTGCCATCAGGAAGCGGGAGGGTCAAGAGACCCAGTACTTC. Protein sequence: CAIRKREGQETQYF.

This clonotype was picked up many times. The gene calls are TRBV14 and TRBJ1-1; 7 positions match TRBD1. Germline CDR1 SGHDN, CDR2 FVKESK. The CDR3 spans 14 residues. The V gene end was trimmed by 3 bases and the J gene end by 1 base; junction bases not matched to a gene: 2. CDR3 amino acids: CASSQRTGNTEAFF. CDR3 nucleotides: TGTGCCAGCAGCCAGAGGACAGGGAACACTGAAGCTTTCTTT.

This clonotype was picked up a small number of times. The chain links TRBV27 to TRBJ1-3; tentatively, D is TRBD1 (5 bases). The germline gives CDR1 MNHEY, CDR2 SMNVEV (reference sequence). V lost 3 bases to trimming and J lost 4 bases, with 7 bases between them. The CDR3 extends over 13 amino acids. The CDR3 protein is CASSLGLGNTIYF. CDR3 DNA sequence: TGTGCCAGCAGTTTGGGACTGGGAAACACCATATATTTT.

In its sample, this clonotype was seen a few times. The rearrangement uses TRBV7-8 and TRBJ2-3; TRBD2 matches 9 bases. Germline values: CDR1 SGHVS, CDR2 FQNEAQ. After removal of 7 bases from V and 4 bases from J, the junction contained 9 bases not matched to a gene. The CDR3 length is 15 residues. The CDR3 reads CASTPGLAWADTQYF. CDR3 DNA: TGTGCCAGCACGCCGGGACTAGCATGGGCAGATACGCAGTATTTT.

This clonotype was observed a few times. V usage is TRBV7-9 and J usage is TRBJ2-7, with 7 bases that match TRBD2. Germline CDR1 SEHNR, CDR2 FQNEAQ (reference sequence). J was trimmed by 0 bases and V by 1 base; bases with no gene match: 3. The CDR3 runs 15 residues. In nucleotides, the CDR3 is TGTGCCAGCAGCTTAGGGGCGGGGGTCTCCTACGAGCAGTACGTC. Encoded protein: CASSLGAGVSYEQYV.

The chain carries TRBV5-4 and TRBJ2-7; D gene ambiguous. V lost 6 bases, J lost 4 bases, and 17 bases lay in between. CDR3 length: 14 amino acids. The germline gives CDR1 SGHNT, CDR2 YYREEE (reference sequence). This CDR3 is CASKPPGPSYEQYF. The CDR3 DNA is TGTGCCAGCAAACCACCGGGCCCCTCGTACGAGCAGTACTTC. Filled out from reference TRBV5-4 and TRBJ2-7, the complete variable domain reads ETGVTQSPTHLIKTRGQQVTLRCSSQSGHNTVSWYQQALGQGPQFIFQYYREEENGRGNFPPRFSGLQFPNYSSELNVNALELDDSALYLCASKPPGPSYEQYFGPGTRLTVT.

Worth noting for this clonotype: A much larger clone differs from this one at a single base, so this may be a read error. A read error is likely, as this CDR3 ends without the conserved phenylalanine or tryptophan. The V and J genes are TRBV6-2 or TRBV6-3 and TRBJ2-7; D gene unclear. There are 13 residues in the CDR3. Trimming stripped 7 bases from V and 3 bases from J, with 13 bases between. CDR1 is MNHEY, CDR2 SVGEGT, per germline. In DNA form, the CDR3 reads TGTGCCAGCACTTCCCCTTCCCGCTACGAGCAGTACCTC. Translation gives CASTSPSRYEQYL.

This clonotype came up many times. The chain couples TRBV5-1 to TRBJ2-2; TRBD2 aligns across 11 bases. Per the germline V gene, CDR1 is SGHRS and CDR2 is YFSETQ. Trimming removed 4 bases from V and 4 bases from J; junction bases left unmatched: 6. The CDR3 runs to 16 residues. The CDR3 DNA reads as TGCGCCAGCAGCACGGGACTAGCGGAGGCCACCGGGGAGCTGTTTTTT. Protein product: CASSTGLAEATGELFF.

This clonotype was seen many times. This sequence joins TRBV29-1 and TRBJ1-4, with D tentatively TRBD1 (5 bases). The CDR3 totals 14 residues. With 6 bases removed from V and 0 bases from J, the gap between germline ends came to 11 bases. The germline V gene encodes CDR1 SQVTM and CDR2 ANQGSEA. The CDR3 loop is CSVALTATNEKLFF. The CDR3 DNA follows: TGCAGCGTGGCACTGACAGCAACTAATGAAAAACTGTTTTTT. Using reference TRBV29-1 and TRBJ1-4 for the parts outside the CDR3, the full variable domain is SAVISQKPSRDICQRGTSLTIQCQVDSQVTMMFWYRQQPGQSLTLIATANQGSEATYESGFVIDKFPISRPNLTFSTLTVSNMSPEDSSIYLCSVALTATNEKLFFGSGTQLSVL.